The clone carrying this T cell receptor beta chain was observed many times. The sample is drawn from a study of T cells in Graves' hyperthyroidism and ophthalmopathy. If no ophthalmopathy progression occurred within 18 months, Graves' hyperthyroidism was stable. The hyperthyroidism patients had all been newly diagnosed, and their disease duration was under 2 months. Their ages ranged from 18 to 65 years. The source material, RNA transcripts, was used to amplify TCR beta CDR3 regions. First-round RT-PCR with HTBI primers amplified the TCR CDR3 region. MiXCR was run by TCRdb on the multiplex PCR reads, yielding one entry per CDR3 protein. The sample holds 350,000 to 400,000 distinct CDR3 sequences, approximately 19% seen once. V lost 0 bases and J 5 bases, leaving 9 bases between the germline ends. This CDR3 is built from 13 residues. Per the germline V gene, CDR1 is SGDLS and CDR2 is YYNGEE.

Sequenced: blood. This sequence joins TRBV9 and TRBJ2-7; D not resolved. The sequence was collected from a woman younger than 35 with Graves' hyperthyroidism. CDR3 protein: CASSVEARHEQYF. DNA for the CDR3: TGTGCCAGCAGCGTAGAGGCAAGACACGAGCAGTACTTC.